The clone carrying this TCR beta chain was seen a handful of times. Its matching antigen is unknown. Generation of TCR beta libraries employed quantitative 5'-RACE incorporating molecular barcodes. MiXCR, run by TCRdb on the 5' RACE reads, gives a single entry per CDR3 protein. There are 150,000 to 200,000 distinct CDR3 sequences in the sample; 30% to 40% occur only once, and 6% lies in the top ten. The data derive from a study of CD8 T cells in ankylosing spondylitis. Findings and caveats of the study: Clones linked to disease were reported to show significant enrichment in matched ankylosing spondylitis synovial fluid. Within peripheral blood, clones linked to disease were CD8+ and relatively rare.

The clonotype originates from a male donor with ankylosing spondylitis. Specimen: synovial fluid, either unsorted or a sorted T cell fraction (not recorded which).

CDR3 sequence: CASSLLGTSGVNEQFF. The CDR3 region has the DNA TGTGCCAGCAGCTTACTGGGAACTAGCGGGGTCAATGAGCAGTTCTTC. The chain couples TRBV3-1 to TRBJ2-1; TRBD2 agrees at 10 bases. The germline CDR1 and CDR2 sequences are LGHDT and YNNKEL (reference sequence). This CDR3 is built from 16 residues. V lost 5 bases, J lost 6 bases, and 10 bases stayed unmatched.